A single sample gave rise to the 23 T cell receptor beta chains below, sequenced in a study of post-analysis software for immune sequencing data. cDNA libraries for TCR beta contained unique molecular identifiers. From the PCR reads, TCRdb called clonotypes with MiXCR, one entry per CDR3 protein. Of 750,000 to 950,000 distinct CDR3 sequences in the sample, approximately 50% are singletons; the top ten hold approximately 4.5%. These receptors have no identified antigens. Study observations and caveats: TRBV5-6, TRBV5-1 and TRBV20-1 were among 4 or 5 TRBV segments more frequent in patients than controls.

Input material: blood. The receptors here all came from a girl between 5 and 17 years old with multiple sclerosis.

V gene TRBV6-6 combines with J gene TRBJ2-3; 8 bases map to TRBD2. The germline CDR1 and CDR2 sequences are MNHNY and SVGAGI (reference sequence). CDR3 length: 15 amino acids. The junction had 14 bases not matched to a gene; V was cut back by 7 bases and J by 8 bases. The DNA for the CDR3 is TGTGCCAGCAACTTCGGGAGCGGGGGTTCAGGTACGCAGTATTTT. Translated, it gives CASNFGSGGSGTQYF.

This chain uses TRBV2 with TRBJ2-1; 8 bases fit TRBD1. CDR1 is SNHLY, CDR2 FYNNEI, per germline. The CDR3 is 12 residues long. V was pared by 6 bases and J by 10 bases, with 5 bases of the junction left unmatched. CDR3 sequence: CASRGQGREQFF. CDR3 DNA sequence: TGTGCCAGCAGAGGACAGGGTCGGGAGCAGTTCTTC.

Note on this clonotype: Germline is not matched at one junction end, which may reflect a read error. DNA of the CDR3: TGTGCCATCAGGCCGGGACTAGCGGGAGGCTCCAACGAGCAGTACTTC. Translating gives CAIRPGLAGGSNEQYF. J is TRBJ2-7 and V is TRBV10-3; 15 bases are a match to TRBD2. Germline V CDR1 and CDR2: ENHRY, SYGVKD. This CDR3 region has 16 residues.

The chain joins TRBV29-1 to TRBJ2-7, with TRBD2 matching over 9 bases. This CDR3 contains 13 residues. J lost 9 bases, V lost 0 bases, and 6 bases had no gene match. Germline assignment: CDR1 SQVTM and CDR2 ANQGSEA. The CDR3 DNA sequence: TGCAGCGTTGAAGATCAGCGGGGGGCAATGCAGTACTTC. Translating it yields CSVEDQRGAMQYF.

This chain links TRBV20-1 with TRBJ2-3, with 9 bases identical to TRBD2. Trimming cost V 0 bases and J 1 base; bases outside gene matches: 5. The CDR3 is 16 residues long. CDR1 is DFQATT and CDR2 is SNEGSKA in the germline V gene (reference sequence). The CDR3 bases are TGCAGTGCTAGAGACCTAGCGGGAAGCGGCACAGATACGCAGTATTTT. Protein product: CSARDLAGSGTDTQYF.

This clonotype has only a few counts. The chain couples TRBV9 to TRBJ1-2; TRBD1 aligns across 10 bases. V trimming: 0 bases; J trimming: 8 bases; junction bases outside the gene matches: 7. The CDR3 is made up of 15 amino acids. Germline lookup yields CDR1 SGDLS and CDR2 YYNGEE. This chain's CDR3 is CASSVALDRGLGYTF. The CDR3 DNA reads TGTGCCAGCAGCGTAGCCCTGGACAGGGGGTTGGGCTACACCTTC.

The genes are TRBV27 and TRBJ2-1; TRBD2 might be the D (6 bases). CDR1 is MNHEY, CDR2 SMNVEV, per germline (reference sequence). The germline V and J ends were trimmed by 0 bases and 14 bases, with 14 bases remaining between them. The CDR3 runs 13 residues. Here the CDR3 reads CASSLSIGLAKFF. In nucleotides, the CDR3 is TGTGCCAGCAGTTTATCGATCGGGCTAGCGAAGTTCTTC.

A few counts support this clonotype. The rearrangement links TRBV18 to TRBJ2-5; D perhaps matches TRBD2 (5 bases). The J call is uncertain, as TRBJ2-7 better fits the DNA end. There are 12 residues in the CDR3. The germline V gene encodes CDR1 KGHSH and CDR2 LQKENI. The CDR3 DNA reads TGTGCCAGCTCAGCTCGCCGGGGCGAGCAGTACTTC. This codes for CASSARRGEQYF.

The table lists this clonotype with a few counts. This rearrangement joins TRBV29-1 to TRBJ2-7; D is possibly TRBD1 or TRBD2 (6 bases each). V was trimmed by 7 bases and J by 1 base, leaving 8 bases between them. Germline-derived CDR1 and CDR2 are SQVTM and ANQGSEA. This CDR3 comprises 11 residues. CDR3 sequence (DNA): TGCAGCGGGGGGGCGTCCTACGAGCAGTACTTC. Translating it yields CSGGASYEQYF.

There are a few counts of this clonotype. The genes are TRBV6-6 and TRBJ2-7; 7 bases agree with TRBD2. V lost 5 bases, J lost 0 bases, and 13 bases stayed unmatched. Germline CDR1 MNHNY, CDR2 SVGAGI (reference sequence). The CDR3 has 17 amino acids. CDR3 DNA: TGTGCCAGCAGTCCCCTGGGAGGGCCTTCGACCTCCTACGAGCAGTACTTC. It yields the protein CASSPLGGPSTSYEQYF.

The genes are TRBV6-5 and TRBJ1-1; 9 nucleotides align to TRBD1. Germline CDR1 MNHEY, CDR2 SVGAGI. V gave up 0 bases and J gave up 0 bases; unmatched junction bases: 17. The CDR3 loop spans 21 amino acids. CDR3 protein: CASSYSKGQGPSSFMNTEAFF. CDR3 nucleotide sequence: TGTGCCAGCAGTTACTCGAAGGGACAGGGACCGTCCTCGTTTATGAACACTGAAGCTTTCTTT.

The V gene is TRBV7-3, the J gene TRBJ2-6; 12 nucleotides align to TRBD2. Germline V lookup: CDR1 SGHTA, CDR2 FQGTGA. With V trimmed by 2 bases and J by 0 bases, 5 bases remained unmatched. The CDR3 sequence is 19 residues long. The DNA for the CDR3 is TGTGCCAGCAGCTTAGAAGGACTAGCGGGGAGCTCTGGGGCCAACGTCCTGACTTTC. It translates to CASSLEGLAGSSGANVLTF.

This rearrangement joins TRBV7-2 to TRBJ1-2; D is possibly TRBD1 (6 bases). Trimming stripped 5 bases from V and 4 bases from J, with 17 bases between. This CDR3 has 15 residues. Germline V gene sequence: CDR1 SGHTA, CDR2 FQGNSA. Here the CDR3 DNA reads TGTGCCAGCAGCGCTACCTTGACAGGCGCCTATGGCTACACCTTC. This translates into CASSATLTGAYGYTF.

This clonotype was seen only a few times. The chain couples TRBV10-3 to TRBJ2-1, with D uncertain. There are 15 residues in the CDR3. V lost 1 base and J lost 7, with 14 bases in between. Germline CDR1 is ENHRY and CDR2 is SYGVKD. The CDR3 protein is CAISEWVEVGNEQFF. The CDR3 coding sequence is TGTGCCATCAGTGAGTGGGTAGAGGTGGGGAATGAGCAGTTCTTC.

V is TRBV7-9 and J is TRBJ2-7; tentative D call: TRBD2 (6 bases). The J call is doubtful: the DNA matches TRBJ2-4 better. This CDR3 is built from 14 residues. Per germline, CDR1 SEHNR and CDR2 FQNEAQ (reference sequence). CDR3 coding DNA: TGTGCCAGCAGCTTAGTTGGAGGGGAAAACATTCAGTACTTC. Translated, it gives CASSLVGGENIQYF.

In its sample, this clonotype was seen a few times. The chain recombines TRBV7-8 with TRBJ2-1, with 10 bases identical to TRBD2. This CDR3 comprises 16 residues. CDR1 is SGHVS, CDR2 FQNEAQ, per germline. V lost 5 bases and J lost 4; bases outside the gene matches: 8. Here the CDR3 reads CASSRIAGGIYNEQFF. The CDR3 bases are TGTGCCAGCAGCCGAATAGCGGGGGGAATATACAATGAGCAGTTCTTC.

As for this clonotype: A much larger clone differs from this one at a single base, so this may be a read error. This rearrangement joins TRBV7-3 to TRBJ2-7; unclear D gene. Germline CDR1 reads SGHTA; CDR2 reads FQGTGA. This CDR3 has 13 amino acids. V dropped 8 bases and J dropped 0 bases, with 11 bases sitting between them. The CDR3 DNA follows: TGTGCCAGCGGCCTTACAGCCTCCTACGAGCAGTACTTC. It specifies CASGLTASYEQYF.

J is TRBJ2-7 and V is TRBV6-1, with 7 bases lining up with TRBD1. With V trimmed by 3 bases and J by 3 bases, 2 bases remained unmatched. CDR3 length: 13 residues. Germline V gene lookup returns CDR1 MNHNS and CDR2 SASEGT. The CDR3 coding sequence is TGTGCCAGCAGTGACCAGGGGGTCTACGAGCAGTACTTC. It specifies CASSDQGVYEQYF.

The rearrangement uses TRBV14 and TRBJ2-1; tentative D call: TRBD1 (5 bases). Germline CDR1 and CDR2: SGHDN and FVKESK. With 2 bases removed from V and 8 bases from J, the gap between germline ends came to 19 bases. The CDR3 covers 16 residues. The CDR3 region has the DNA TGTGCCAGCAGCCAAACAGGAATTTGGCTTAGGGATGAGCAGTTCTTC. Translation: CASSQTGIWLRDEQFF.

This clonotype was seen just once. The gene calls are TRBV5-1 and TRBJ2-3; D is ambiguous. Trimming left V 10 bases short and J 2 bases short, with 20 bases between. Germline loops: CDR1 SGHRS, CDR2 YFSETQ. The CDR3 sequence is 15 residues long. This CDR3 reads CASAEDPIPTDTQYF. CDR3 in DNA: TGCGCCTCAGCAGAAGATCCAATTCCCACAGATACGCAGTATTTT.

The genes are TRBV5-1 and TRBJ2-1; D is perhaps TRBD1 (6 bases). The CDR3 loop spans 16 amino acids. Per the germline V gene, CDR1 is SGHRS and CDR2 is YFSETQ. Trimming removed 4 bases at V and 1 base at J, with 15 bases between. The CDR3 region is CASSHGLGGSYNEQFF. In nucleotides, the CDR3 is TGCGCCAGCAGCCACGGGCTAGGGGGATCCTACAATGAGCAGTTCTTC.

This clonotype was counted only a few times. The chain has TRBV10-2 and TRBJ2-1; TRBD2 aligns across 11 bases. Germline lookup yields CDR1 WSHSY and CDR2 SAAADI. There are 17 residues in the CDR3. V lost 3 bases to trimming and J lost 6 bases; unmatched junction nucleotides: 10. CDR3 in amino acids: CASSDLPSGTSGNEQFF. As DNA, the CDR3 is TGCGCCAGCAGTGATTTGCCTTCTGGGACTAGCGGCAATGAGCAGTTCTTC.

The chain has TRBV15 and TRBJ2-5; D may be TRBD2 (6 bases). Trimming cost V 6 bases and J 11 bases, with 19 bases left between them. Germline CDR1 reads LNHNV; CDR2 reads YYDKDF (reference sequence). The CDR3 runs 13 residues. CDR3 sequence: CATRLTHAAGQYF. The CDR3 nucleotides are TGTGCCACCAGATTGACCCACGCCGCGGGGCAGTACTTC.